Following are 29 T cell receptor beta chains from one sample sequenced in a study of identical twins. TCRdb re-derived calls from the 5' RACE reads in MiXCR, one entry per CDR3 protein. The top ten clones hold approximately 6% of a sample with fewer than 20,000 distinct CDR3 sequences, roughly 70% of them seen once. Sequencing used memory (CD45RO+) T cells sorted from blood. Receptor source: a woman aged 18 to 35 in good health. This table probably holds off-target reads from a library built for another chain.

The rearrangement links TRBV18 to TRBJ2-2, with D unresolved. In germline, CDR1 is KGHSH, CDR2 LQKENI. V lost 5 bases, J lost 0 bases, and 13 bases lay in between. This CDR3 spans 16 amino acids. The CDR3 region is CASSSLGNPNTGELFF. The CDR3 DNA sequence: TGTGCCAGCTCATCCCTAGGCAATCCGAACACCGGGGAGCTGTTTTTT.

The genes are TRBV3-1 and TRBJ1-3; no reliable D call. V was cut by 2 bases and J by 2 bases, with 10 bases left in between. Germline CDR1 and CDR2: LGHDT and YNNKEL (reference sequence). The CDR3 runs 15 residues. In nucleotides, the CDR3 is TGTGCCAGCAGCCAATCGGGGTGGACTGGAAACACCATATATTTT. Protein: CASSQSGWTGNTIYF.

The table lists this clonotype with a few counts. The V gene is TRBV7-2, the J gene TRBJ1-3; D ambiguous. CDR3 length equals 15 residues. The V end lost 4 bases, the J end lost 4 bases, and 14 bases lay between the germline ends. Looked up from germline, CDR1 is SGHTA and CDR2 is FQGNSA. Written as DNA, the CDR3 is TGTGCCAGCAGCTCCAACGGGATCCTCGGAAACACCATATATTTT. It is translated as CASSSNGILGNTIYF.

This rearrangement joins TRBV28 to TRBJ2-3, with 10 nucleotides matching TRBD1. CDR3 length: 16 amino acids. Germline trimming cut 6 bases from V and 4 bases from J; bases unmatched to any gene: 10. Germline V gene lookup returns CDR1 MDHEN and CDR2 SYDVKM. CDR3 residues: CASSPSETGGSDTQYF. In DNA, the CDR3 is TGTGCCAGCAGCCCCTCCGAGACAGGGGGCTCAGATACGCAGTATTTT.

The chain joins TRBV7-2 to TRBJ2-7; unclear D gene. There are 14 residues in the CDR3. Trimming cost V 1 base and J 0 bases, with 7 bases left between them. Germline V CDR1 and CDR2: SGHTA, FQGNSA. The CDR3 spells CASSLVDTSYEQYF. DNA of the CDR3: TGTGCCAGCAGCTTAGTCGACACCTCCTACGAGCAGTACTTC.

This clonotype was detected a few times. This chain uses TRBV29-1 with TRBJ2-6; no clear D gene. Germline assignment: CDR1 SQVTM and CDR2 ANQGSEA. Trimming stripped 4 bases from V and 0 bases from J, with 13 bases between. The CDR3 has 16 residues. The CDR3 spells CSVGSDKFSGANVLTF. The CDR3 coding sequence is TGCAGCGTTGGGAGTGACAAATTCTCTGGGGCCAACGTCCTGACTTTC.

The table lists this clonotype with a count of one. The V gene is TRBV6-2 or TRBV6-3, the J gene TRBJ2-7; 10 bases match TRBD2. The V segment lost 4 bases and the J segment 2 bases; nucleotides outside the gene matches: 8. CDR3 length: 16 residues. The germline gives CDR1 MNHEY, CDR2 SVGEGT. CDR3 amino acids: CASSFLAGVRTYEQYF. The DNA for the CDR3 is TGTGCCAGCAGTTTCCTAGCGGGAGTACGGACCTACGAGCAGTACTTC.

The CDR3 bases are TGTGCCAGCAGCCGCACCAGGGGGTTATTGGGAAACACCATATATTTT. It specifies CASSRTRGLLGNTIYF. This chain joins TRBV6-1 and TRBJ1-3, with 7 bases lining up with TRBD1. The junction had 12 bases not matched to a gene; V was cut back by 6 bases and J by 4 bases. CDR1 is MNHNS, CDR2 SASEGT, per germline. The CDR3 contains 16 residues.

The rearrangement links TRBV4-1 to TRBJ2-7, with a possible D match to TRBD2 (6 bases). The length of the CDR3 is 16 residues. The V gene lost 3 bases and the J gene lost 5 bases, with 20 bases spanning the gap. From germline, CDR1 is MGHRA and CDR2 YSYEKL. Here the CDR3 reads CASSQGDFGATDEQYF. CDR3 coding DNA: TGCGCCAGCAGCCAGGGGGACTTCGGAGCGACAGACGAGCAGTACTTC.

The CDR3 region has the DNA TGTGCCACCAGCGGACTAGCGGGATGGGAGACCCAGTACTTC. Protein: CATSGLAGWETQYF. The chain couples TRBV15 to TRBJ2-5; 12 bases are shared with TRBD2. The CDR3 spans 14 residues. Germline V CDR1 and CDR2: LNHNV, YYDKDF (reference sequence). V gave up 5 bases and J gave up 5 bases; unmatched junction bases: 3.

This rearrangement joins TRBV11-2 to TRBJ2-7; 7 bases fit TRBD1. V was clipped by 5 bases and J by 3 bases; unmatched bases: 1. Germline CDR1 SGHAT, CDR2 FQNNGV. This CDR3 region has 12 residues. The CDR3 sequence: CASSRQGYEQYF. Written as DNA, the CDR3 is TGTGCCAGCAGCCGACAGGGCTACGAGCAGTACTTC.

The V gene is TRBV10-3, the J gene TRBJ2-3, with 7 bases that match TRBD2. The CDR3 sequence is 14 residues long. Losses at the gene ends were 4 bases for V and 6 bases for J; bases not matched to a gene: 7. The germline V gene encodes CDR1 ENHRY and CDR2 SYGVKD. The CDR3 loop is CAISVGTNVDTQYF. The DNA of the CDR3 is TGTGCCATCAGTGTGGGGACTAACGTGGATACGCAGTATTTT.

This clonotype has only one observation. The CDR3 DNA follows: TGTGCCAGCACCCCTCCTGGGGGTAACATTCAGTACTTC. As protein: CASTPPGGNIQYF. The rearrangement uses TRBV13 and TRBJ2-4; either TRBD1 or TRBD2 may fit D (5 bases each). This CDR3 region has 13 residues. Germline-derived CDR1 and CDR2 are PRHDT and FYEKMQ (reference sequence). With 7 bases removed from V and 7 bases from J, the gap between germline ends came to 14 bases.

This clonotype showed up just a few times. The chain links TRBV11-1 to TRBJ2-1; 11 bases match TRBD2. The V gene end was trimmed by 5 bases and the J gene end by 0 bases; junction bases not matched to a gene: 9. The CDR3 has 18 amino acids. Germline CDR1 is SGHAT and CDR2 is FQDESV (reference sequence). The CDR3 DNA reads as TGTGCCAGCAGCGATAGCGGGAGGGCCGAGTTCTCCTACAATGAGCAGTTCTTC. This codes for CASSDSGRAEFSYNEQFF.

The rearrangement joins TRBV19 to TRBJ1-1, with a possible D match to TRBD1 (6 bases). The germline V gene encodes CDR1 LNHDA and CDR2 SQIVND (reference sequence). This CDR3 comprises 13 residues. V was shortened by 7 bases and J by 3 bases, with 12 bases between the two germline ends. The CDR3 loop is CASTVQGYTEAFF. In DNA, the CDR3 is TGTGCCAGTACCGTACAGGGTTACACTGAAGCTTTCTTT.

This clonotype was counted only a few times. J is TRBJ1-2 and V is TRBV2; 7 positions agree with TRBD1. This CDR3 contains 13 residues. The ends lost 8 bases at V and 8 bases at J; junction bases unmatched: 11. Germline CDR1 is SNHLY and CDR2 is FYNNEI. CDR3 bases: TGTGCCAGCTCCCGCGAGGGGGCGGGGGGCTACACCTTC. Encoded protein: CASSREGAGGYTF.

This clonotype was counted between two and nine times. V gene TRBV7-9 combines with J gene TRBJ2-1; perhaps TRBD2 as D (6 bases). Trimming stripped 1 base from V and 12 bases from J, with 10 bases between. CDR3 length equals 12 residues. Germline V gene data show CDR1 as SEHNR and CDR2 as FQNEAQ (reference sequence). The CDR3 loop is CASSLGAGGQFF. CDR3 sequence (DNA): TGTGCCAGCAGCTTAGGTGCCGGGGGGCAGTTCTTC.

This chain links TRBV29-1 with TRBJ1-2, with no clear D. Germline loops: CDR1 SQVTM, CDR2 ANQGSEA. The CDR3 runs 11 residues. Trimming stripped 1 base from V and 7 bases from J, with 7 bases between. This chain's CDR3 is CSVEAGSGYTF. The CDR3, as DNA: TGCAGCGTTGAAGCAGGCTCTGGCTACACCTTC.

This sequence joins TRBV3-1 and TRBJ2-3; D call uncertain. The V gene's germline CDR1 is LGHDT and CDR2 YNNKEL (reference sequence). The CDR3 runs 13 residues. Trimming pared 4 bases from V and 4 bases from J, leaving 9 bases between. CDR3 coding DNA: TGTGCCAGCAGCCCCAAGAGCCCAGATACGCAGTATTTT. Protein: CASSPKSPDTQYF.

The chain links TRBV6-1 to TRBJ1-4, with D tentatively TRBD1 (5 bases). The V end was cut by 5 bases, the J end by 0 bases, with 13 bases between. Germline values: CDR1 MNHNS, CDR2 SASEGT. The length of the CDR3 is 16 residues. CDR3 nucleotides: TGTGCCAGCAGTAAGCGGGACGGAACAACTAATGAAAAACTGTTTTTT. Amino acids: CASSKRDGTTNEKLFF.

This clonotype was counted a few times. The chain carries TRBV12-3 or TRBV12-4 and TRBJ2-7; D is uncertain. The CDR3 runs to 11 residues. Trimming took off 6 bases at V and 3 bases at J, with 6 bases between the two ends. The CDR3 is CASREVYEQYF. The DNA of the CDR3 is TGTGCCAGCAGAGAAGTCTACGAGCAGTACTTC.

This clonotype was seen a handful of times. The rearrangement uses TRBV10-3 and TRBJ2-5; 9 positions agree with TRBD2. Germline trimming cut 8 bases from V and 5 bases from J; bases unmatched to any gene: 6. Germline V gene data show CDR1 as ENHRY and CDR2 as SYGVKD. This CDR3 spans 13 amino acids. In DNA form, the CDR3 reads TGTGCCATCGCGGCGGGAGGGCACGAGACCCAGTACTTC. Its protein product is CAIAAGGHETQYF.

The chain combines TRBV2 with TRBJ2-7, with TRBD1 identical over 11 bases. After removal of 7 bases from V and 7 bases from J, the junction contained 9 bases not matched to a gene. This CDR3 spans 14 amino acids. Per germline, CDR1 SNHLY and CDR2 FYNNEI. The CDR3 loop reads CASTPDRGLGEQYF. DNA of the CDR3: TGTGCCAGCACCCCGGACAGGGGGCTTGGGGAGCAGTACTTC.

The V gene is TRBV29-1, the J gene TRBJ2-7, with 9 bases that match TRBD2. The CDR3 loop spans 15 amino acids. Trimming cost V 2 bases and J 3 bases; bases outside gene matches: 8. In germline, CDR1 is SQVTM, CDR2 ANQGSEA. The CDR3 here is CSVELRASGNYEQYF. The CDR3 region has the DNA TGCAGCGTTGAATTGAGGGCTAGCGGGAACTACGAGCAGTACTTC.

V usage is TRBV5-5 and J usage is TRBJ1-1, with D possibly matching TRBD1 (6 bases). V lost 5 bases to trimming and J lost 4 bases, with 12 bases between them. The CDR3 is made up of 13 amino acids. Germline V gives CDR1 SGHKS, CDR2 YYEKEE (reference sequence). CDR3 in DNA: TGTGCCAGCAGGGCGGGGGCGGGCACTGAAGCTTTCTTT. Its translation: CASRAGAGTEAFF.

The V gene is TRBV29-1, the J gene TRBJ2-3, with D maybe TRBD2 (5 bases). V was cut by 1 base and J by 1 base, with 12 bases left in between. Germline CDR1 is SQVTM and CDR2 is ANQGSEA. This CDR3 spans 15 amino acids. This CDR3 is CSVEAFRSGTDTQYF. The CDR3 nucleotides read TGCAGCGTTGAAGCGTTTCGTAGCGGCACAGATACGCAGTATTTT.

The chain employs TRBV7-6 and TRBJ2-1, with 7 bases lining up with TRBD2. The junction had 8 bases not matched to a gene; V was cut back by 8 bases and J by 7 bases. Germline V gene data show CDR1 as SGHVS and CDR2 as FNYEAQ. CDR3 size: 13 residues. CDR3 DNA sequence: TGTGCCAGCCGGCGGACTAGTGGTAATGAGCAGTTCTTC. Protein sequence: CASRRTSGNEQFF.

The rearrangement joins TRBV5-1 to TRBJ2-3, with a weak D call TRBD1 (5 bases). The CDR3 has 15 residues. CDR1 is SGHRS and CDR2 is YFSETQ in the germline V gene. Trimming removed 2 bases from V and 2 bases from J, with 12 bases in between. Here the CDR3 reads CASSFLGPTTDTQYF. CDR3 DNA: TGCGCCAGCAGCTTTTTGGGGCCCACCACAGATACGCAGTATTTT.

This chain connects TRBV6-6 to TRBJ1-1; D is undetermined. Germline V gives CDR1 MNHNY, CDR2 SVGAGI (reference sequence). V lost 7 bases to trimming and J lost 1 base, with 13 bases between them. This CDR3 is built from 14 residues. The CDR3 here is CASITWGWNTEAFF. The DNA for the CDR3 is TGTGCCAGCATTACATGGGGTTGGAACACTGAAGCTTTCTTT.